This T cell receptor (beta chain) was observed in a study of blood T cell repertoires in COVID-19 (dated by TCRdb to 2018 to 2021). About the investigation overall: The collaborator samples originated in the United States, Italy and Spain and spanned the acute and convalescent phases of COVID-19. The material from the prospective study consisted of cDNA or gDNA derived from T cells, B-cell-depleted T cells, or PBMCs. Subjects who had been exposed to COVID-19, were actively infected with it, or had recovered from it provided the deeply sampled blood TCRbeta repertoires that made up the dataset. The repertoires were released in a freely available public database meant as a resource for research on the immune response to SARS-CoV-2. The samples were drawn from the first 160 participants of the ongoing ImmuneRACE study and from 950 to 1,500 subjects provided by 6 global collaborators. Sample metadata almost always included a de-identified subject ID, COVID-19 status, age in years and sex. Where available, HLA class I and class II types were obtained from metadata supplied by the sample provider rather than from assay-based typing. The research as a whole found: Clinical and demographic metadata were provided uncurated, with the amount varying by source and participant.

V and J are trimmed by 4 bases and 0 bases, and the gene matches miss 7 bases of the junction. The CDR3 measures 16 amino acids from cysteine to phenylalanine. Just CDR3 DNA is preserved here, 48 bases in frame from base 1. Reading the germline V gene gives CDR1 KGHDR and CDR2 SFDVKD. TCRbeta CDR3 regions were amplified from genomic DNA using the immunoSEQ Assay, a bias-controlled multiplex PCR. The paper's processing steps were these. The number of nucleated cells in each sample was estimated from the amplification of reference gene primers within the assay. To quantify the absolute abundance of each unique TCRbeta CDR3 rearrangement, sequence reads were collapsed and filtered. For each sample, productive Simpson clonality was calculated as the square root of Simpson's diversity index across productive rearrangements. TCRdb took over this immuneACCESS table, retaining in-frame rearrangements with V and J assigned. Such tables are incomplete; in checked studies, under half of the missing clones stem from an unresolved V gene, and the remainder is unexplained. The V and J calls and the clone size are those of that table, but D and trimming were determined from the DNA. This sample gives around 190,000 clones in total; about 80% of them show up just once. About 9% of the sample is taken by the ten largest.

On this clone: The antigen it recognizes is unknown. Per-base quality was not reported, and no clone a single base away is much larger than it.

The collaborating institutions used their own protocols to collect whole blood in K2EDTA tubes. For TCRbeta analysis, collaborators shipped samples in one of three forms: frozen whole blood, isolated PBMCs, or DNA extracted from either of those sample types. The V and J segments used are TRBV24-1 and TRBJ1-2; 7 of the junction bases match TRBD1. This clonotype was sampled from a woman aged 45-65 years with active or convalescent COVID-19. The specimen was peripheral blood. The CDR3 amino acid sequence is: CATSDNDTGANYGYTF. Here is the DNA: TGTGCCACCAGTGACAATGATACAGGGGCTAACTATGGCTACACCTTC.